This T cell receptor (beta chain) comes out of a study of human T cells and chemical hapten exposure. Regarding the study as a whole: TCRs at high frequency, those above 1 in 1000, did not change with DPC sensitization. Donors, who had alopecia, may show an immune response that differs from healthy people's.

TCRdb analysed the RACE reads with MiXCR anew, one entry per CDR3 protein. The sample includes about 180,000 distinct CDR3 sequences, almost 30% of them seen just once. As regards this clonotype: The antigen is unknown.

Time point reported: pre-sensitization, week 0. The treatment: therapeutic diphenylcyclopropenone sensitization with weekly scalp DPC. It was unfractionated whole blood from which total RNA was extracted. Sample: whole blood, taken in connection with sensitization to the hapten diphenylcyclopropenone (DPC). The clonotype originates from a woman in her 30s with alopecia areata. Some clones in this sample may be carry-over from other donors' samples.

CDR3 nucleotide sequence: TGCAGTGCTAGAGACCCCGTCGGGTACACTGAAGCTTTCTTT. The encoded protein is CSARDPVGYTEAFF. The chain is built from TRBV20-1 and TRBJ1-1; no clear D. With 0 bases removed from V and 3 bases from J, the gap between germline ends came to 11 bases. CDR1 and CDR2 from the germline V gene are DFQATT and SNEGSKA (reference sequence). This CDR3 comprises 14 residues.